Listed below are T cell receptor beta chains from one sample, sequenced in a study of blood T cell repertoires in COVID-19. The repertoire was sequenced with immunoSEQ multiplex PCR; TCRdb's copy has only in-frame clones and lacks some. This table has roughly 310,000 clones, about nine tenths appearing once. The sample consisted of peripheral blood. These TCRs come from a woman aged 25 to 45 with COVID-19, enrolled during active disease. Both conserved end residues are part of each CDR3. Some rows have no size entry. The others give once, few or many, or a class for an expanded clone.

j_call clone_size v_call cdr3_aa
TRBJ1-3 . TRBV9 CASSVVAGGSGNTIYF
TRBJ2-3 . TRBV5-4 CASSLGAGGEDTQYF
TRBJ2-5 . TRBV14 CASSQGAGQGWTQYF
TRBJ1-1 . TRBV30 CACTGKLNTEAFF
TRBJ2-5 . TRBV30 CAWSLEETQYF
TRBJ2-7 . TRBV19 CASSIGRSGSYEQYF
TRBJ2-7 . TRBV28 CASSLFSSAGAVSEQYF
TRBJ1-1 . TRBV28 CASSLSTNTEAFF
TRBJ2-1 . TRBV19 CASSINRGEEQFF
TRBJ1-4 . TRBV27 CASGPLFVGGINEKLFF
TRBJ1-2 once TRBV3-1/TRBV3-2 CASSSITGYTF
TRBJ1-5 . TRBV6-1 CASSEALGQYQPQHF
TRBJ2-3 once TRBV5-1 CASSLIAGAVADTQYF
TRBJ2-2 . TRBV6-1 CASSDRSGANTGELFF
TRBJ1-4 few TRBV19 CASSLERSATNEKLFF
TRBJ2-1 . TRBV11-3 CASSLVSGSYNEQFF
TRBJ2-7 . TRBV29-1 CSVENLSYEQYF
TRBJ2-2 . TRBV12-3/TRBV12-4 CASSLQGSGELFF
TRBJ2-1 . TRBV3-1/TRBV3-2 CASSQRQREQFF
TRBJ1-1 . TRBV12-3/TRBV12-4 CASSLIRGAEAFF
TRBJ2-1 . TRBV4-2 CASSQDRAYEQFF
TRBJ1-5 . TRBV6-5 CASSWDRDQPQHF
TRBJ1-3 . TRBV28 CASSWRGDTIYF
TRBJ2-1 . TRBV7-2 CASSRLGGMHSYNEQFF
TRBJ2-7 . TRBV18 CASSPQGISNEQYF
TRBJ1-4 . TRBV6-5 CASRLRGQGGEKLFF
TRBJ2-3 . TRBV6-1 CASSRGGSTDTQYF
TRBJ2-3 . TRBV19 CASSIWQGGTDTQYF
TRBJ2-1 . TRBV27 CASSPLPVRLSNEQFF
TRBJ2-3 . TRBV5-4 CASSLGLAGVGDTQYF
TRBJ1-3 . TRBV6-5 CASRAGLNTIYF
TRBJ1-2 . TRBV12-3/TRBV12-4 CASSAARAEGYTF
TRBJ2-2 . TRBV13 CASSSLGTSFTPTGELFF
TRBJ1-2 . TRBV2 CASSGLRGTGGYTF
TRBJ1-1 . TRBV29-1 CSVVTQGGWTEAFF
TRBJ1-2 . TRBV11-2 CASSRGGDGYTF
TRBJ2-2 . TRBV7-3 CASSLTPPGAGELFF
TRBJ1-2 . TRBV2 CASSESTNYGYTF
TRBJ2-3 . TRBV5-8 CASSGGVSADTQYF
TRBJ1-3 . TRBV4-1 CASSQDPGGNTIYF
TRBJ1-1 . TRBV19 CASSIRQGWNTEAFF
TRBJ1-5 . TRBV18 CASSPGQSNQPQHF
TRBJ1-1 . TRBV5-6 CASTRGQGLEAFF
TRBJ2-7 . TRBV29-1 CSVGQGQSEQYF
TRBJ1-3 . TRBV29-1 CSGGQGDTIYF
TRBJ1-5 few TRBV6-1 CASSEEGGRGGWQPQHF
TRBJ2-1 . TRBV12-5 CASGLVSSTSGRDLYNEQFF
TRBJ1-1 . TRBV11-2 CASSLDGGVSTEAFF
TRBJ1-1 . TRBV28 CASSPAGTRRMNTEAFF